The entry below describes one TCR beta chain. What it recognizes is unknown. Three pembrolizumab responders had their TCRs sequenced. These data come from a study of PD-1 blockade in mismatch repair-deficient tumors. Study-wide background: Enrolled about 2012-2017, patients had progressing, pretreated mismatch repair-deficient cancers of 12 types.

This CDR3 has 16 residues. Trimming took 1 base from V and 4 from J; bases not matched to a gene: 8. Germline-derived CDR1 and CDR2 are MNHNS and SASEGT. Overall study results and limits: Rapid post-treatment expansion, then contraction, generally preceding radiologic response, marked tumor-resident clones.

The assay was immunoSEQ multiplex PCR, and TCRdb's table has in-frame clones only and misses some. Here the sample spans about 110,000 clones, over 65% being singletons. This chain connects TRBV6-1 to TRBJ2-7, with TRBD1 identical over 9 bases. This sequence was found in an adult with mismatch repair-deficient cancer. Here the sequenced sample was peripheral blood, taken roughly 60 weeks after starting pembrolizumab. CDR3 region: CASSEGGGQGRYEQYF. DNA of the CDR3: TGTGCCAGCAGTGAAGGAGGGGGACAGGGTAGATACGAGCAGTACTTC.